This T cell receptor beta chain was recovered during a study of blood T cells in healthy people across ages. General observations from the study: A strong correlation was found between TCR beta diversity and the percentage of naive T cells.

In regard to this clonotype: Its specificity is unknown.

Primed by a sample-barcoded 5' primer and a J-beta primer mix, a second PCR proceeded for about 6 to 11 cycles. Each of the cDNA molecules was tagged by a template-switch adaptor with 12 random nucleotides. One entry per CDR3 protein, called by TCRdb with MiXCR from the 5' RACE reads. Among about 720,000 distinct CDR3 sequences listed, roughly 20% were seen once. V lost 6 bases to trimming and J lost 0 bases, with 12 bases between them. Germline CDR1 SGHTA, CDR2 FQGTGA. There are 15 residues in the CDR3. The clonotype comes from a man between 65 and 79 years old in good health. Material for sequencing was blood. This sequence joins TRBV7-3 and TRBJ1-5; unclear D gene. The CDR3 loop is CASRKTGYSNQPQHF. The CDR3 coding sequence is TGTGCCAGCAGAAAGACGGGTTATAGCAATCAGCCCCAGCATTTT.